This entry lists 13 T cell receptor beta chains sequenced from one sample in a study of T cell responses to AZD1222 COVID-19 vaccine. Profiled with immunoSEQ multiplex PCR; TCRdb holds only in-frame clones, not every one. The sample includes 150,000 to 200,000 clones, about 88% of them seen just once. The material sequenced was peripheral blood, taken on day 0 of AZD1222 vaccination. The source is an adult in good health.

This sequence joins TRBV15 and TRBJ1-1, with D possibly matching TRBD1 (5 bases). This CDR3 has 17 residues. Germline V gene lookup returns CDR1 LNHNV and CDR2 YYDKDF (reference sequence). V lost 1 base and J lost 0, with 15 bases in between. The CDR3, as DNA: TGTGCCACCAGCAGAGGGGGCACCGGTCGATTGAACACTGAAGCTTTCTTT. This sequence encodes CATSRGGTGRLNTEAFF.

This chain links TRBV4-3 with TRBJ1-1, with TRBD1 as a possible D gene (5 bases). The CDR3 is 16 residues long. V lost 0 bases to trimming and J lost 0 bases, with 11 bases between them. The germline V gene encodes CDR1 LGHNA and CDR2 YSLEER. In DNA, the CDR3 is TGCGCCAGCAGCCAAGATCTTGGCAGGGTGAACACTGAAGCTTTCTTT. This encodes CASSQDLGRVNTEAFF.

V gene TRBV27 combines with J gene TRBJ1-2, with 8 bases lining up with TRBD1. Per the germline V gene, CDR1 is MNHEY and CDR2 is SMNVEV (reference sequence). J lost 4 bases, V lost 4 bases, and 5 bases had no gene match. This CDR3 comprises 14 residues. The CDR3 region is CASSSTGVTYGYTF. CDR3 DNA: TGTGCCAGCAGTTCGACAGGGGTTACCTATGGCTACACCTTC.

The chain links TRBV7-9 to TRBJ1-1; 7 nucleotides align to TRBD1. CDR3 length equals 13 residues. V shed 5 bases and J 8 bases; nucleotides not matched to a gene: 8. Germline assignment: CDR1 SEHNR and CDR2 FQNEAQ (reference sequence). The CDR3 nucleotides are TGTGCCAGCAGCGTGGGGCGGGACAGCGAAGCTTTCTTT. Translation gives CASSVGRDSEAFF.

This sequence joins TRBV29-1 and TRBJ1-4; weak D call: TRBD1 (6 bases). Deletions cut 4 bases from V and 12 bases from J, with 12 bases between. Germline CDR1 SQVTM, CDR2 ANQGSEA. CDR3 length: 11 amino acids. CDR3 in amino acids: CSVGQDRELFF. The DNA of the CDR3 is TGCAGCGTTGGTCAGGACAGAGAACTGTTTTTT.

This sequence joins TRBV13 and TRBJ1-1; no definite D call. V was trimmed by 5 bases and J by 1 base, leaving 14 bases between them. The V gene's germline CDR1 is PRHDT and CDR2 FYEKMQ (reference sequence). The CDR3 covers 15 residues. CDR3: CASSPRRVSNTEAFF. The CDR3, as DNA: TGTGCCAGCAGCCCCCGTCGTGTGTCGAACACTGAAGCTTTCTTT.

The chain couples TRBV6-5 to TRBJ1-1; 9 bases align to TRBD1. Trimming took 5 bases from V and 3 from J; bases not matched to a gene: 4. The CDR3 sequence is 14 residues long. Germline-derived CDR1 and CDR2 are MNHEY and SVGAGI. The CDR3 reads CASSPWTGDTEAFF. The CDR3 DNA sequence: TGTGCCAGCAGTCCCTGGACAGGGGACACTGAAGCTTTCTTT.

The CDR3, as DNA: TGTGCCAGCACTGGGGGACAGAGCAATCAGCCCCAGCATTTT. It is translated as CASTGGQSNQPQHF. The gene calls are TRBV2 and TRBJ1-5; the match to TRBD1 covers 7 bases. This CDR3 contains 14 residues. The ends lost 7 bases at V and 1 base at J; junction bases unmatched: 4. In germline, CDR1 is SNHLY, CDR2 FYNNEI.

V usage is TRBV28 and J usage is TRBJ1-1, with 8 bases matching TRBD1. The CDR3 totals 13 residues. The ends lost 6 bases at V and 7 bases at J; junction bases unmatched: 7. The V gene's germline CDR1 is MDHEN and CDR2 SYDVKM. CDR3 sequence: CASRWQGADEAFF. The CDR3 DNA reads TGTGCCAGCAGGTGGCAGGGGGCAGATGAAGCTTTCTTT.

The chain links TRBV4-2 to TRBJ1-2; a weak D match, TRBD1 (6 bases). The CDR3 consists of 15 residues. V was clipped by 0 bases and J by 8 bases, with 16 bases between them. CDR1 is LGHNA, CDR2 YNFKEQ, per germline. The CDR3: CASSQDFQGRKGYTF. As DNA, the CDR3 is TGTGCCAGCAGCCAAGATTTCCAGGGGAGGAAGGGCTACACCTTC.

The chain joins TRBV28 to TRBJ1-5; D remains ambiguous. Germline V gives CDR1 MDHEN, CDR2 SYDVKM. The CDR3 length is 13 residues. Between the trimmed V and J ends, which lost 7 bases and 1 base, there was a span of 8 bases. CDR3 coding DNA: TGTGCCAGCACCACACTCAGCAATCAGCCCCAGCATTTT. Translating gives CASTTLSNQPQHF.

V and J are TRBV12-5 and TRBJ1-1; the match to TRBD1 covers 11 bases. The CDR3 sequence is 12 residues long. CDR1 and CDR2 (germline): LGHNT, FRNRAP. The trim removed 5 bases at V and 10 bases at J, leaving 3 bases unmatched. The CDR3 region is CASGVGTGGAFF. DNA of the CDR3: TGTGCTAGTGGTGTCGGGACAGGGGGAGCTTTCTTT.

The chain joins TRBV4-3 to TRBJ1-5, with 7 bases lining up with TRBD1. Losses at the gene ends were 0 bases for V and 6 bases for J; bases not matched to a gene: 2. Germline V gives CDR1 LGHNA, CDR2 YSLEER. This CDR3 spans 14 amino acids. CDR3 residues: CASSQDSGGQPQHF. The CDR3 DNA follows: TGCGCCAGCAGCCAAGATTCAGGGGGTCAGCCCCAGCATTTT.